The clone carrying this T cell receptor beta chain showed up many times. Its antigen remains unidentified. The read stops 3 residues short of the end of the CDR3; the missing end is completed from the germline J gene. These data originate in a study of T cell clonality in common variable immunodeficiency. Findings of the study overall: CVID subjects had higher TCRbeta clonality than healthy controls, most marked in about a third. Common variable immunodeficiency TCR beta sequences reportedly had fewer deletions and N-nucleotide insertions.

The CDR3 sequence is 12 residues long. V was cut by 4 bases and J by 5 bases, with 6 bases left in between. The germline gives CDR1 LNHDA, CDR2 SQIVND (reference sequence). Here immunoSEQ multiplex PCR was the method, and the copy in TCRdb shows in-frame clones only, minus some. The table lists tens of thousands of clones, with no singletons. Input material: peripheral blood mononuclear cells. The V gene is TRBV19, the J gene TRBJ2-1; D gene unclear. The clonotype was recovered from a person aged 18 to 75 in good health. The sequenced part of the CDR3 DNA is TGTGCCAGTAGTACTAGTGACAATGAG. Amino acid sequence: CASSTSDNE. The whole CDR3 protein reads CASSTSDNEQFF. The whole variable domain, remainder taken from reference TRBV19 and TRBJ2-1, is DGGITQSPKYLFRKEGQNVTLSCEQNLNHDAMYWYRQDPGQGLRLIYYSQIVNDFQKGDIAEGYSVSREKKESFPLTVTSAQKNPTAFYLCASSTSDNEQFFGPGTRLTVL.